Listed below are T cell receptor beta chains from one sample, sequenced in a study of blood T cell repertoires in COVID-19. TCRdb keeps only in-frame clones here, not all; method: immunoSEQ multiplex PCR. The top ten clones hold approximately 5.3% of a sample with some 250,000 clones, around four fifths of them seen once. The sequenced sample consisted of peripheral blood. All receptors come from an elderly man with acute or convalescent COVID-19. Both conserved end residues are trimmed from each CDR3. Each record gives: J gene, V gene, CDR3 protein.

TRBJ2-7,TRBV19,ASSAGQGFGEQY
TRBJ2-5,TRBV11-2,ASSLRRGKETQY
TRBJ1-1,TRBV10-3,AITTGEGSEAF
TRBJ2-2,TRBV5-1,ASSEPLTGELF
TRBJ1-4,TRBV5-1,ASSLQGGEEKLF
TRBJ1-2,TRBV20-1,SARVGGYT
TRBJ1-2,TRBV28,ASGKTVYGYT
TRBJ1-2,TRBV7-8,ASSSGGNNYGYT
TRBJ2-7,TRBV27,ASSFNYEQY
TRBJ2-1,TRBV7-3,ASSLLAELNNEQF
TRBJ1-5,TRBV28,ASSGASQGNQPQH
TRBJ1-1,TRBV3-1/TRBV3-2,ASSQLGQGDTEAF
TRBJ1-1,TRBV28,ASSLLSVRALNTEAF
TRBJ2-5,TRBV5-1,ASSAGGTGTRETQY
TRBJ2-1,TRBV2,ASSRELGSYNEQF
TRBJ2-3,TRBV6-5,ASSSLAGGHSDTQY
TRBJ2-7,TRBV14,ASSQDSGHSYEQY
TRBJ1-3,TRBV20-1,SASGGGDIGNTIY
TRBJ1-6,TRBV15,ATSRDFGQGAFSPLH
TRBJ2-3,TRBV7-8,ASSPASPGGDPTDTQY
TRBJ1-1,TRBV30,AWSALTETEAF
TRBJ2-7,TRBV10-3,AISEDRSAPYEQY
TRBJ1-4,TRBV7-2,ASSSWAGSNEKLF
TRBJ2-1,TRBV3-1/TRBV3-2,ASSQGLAGIHEQF
TRBJ1-4,TRBV9,ASSPGGPNEKLF
TRBJ1-3,TRBV9,ASSVAPDRPSSGNTIY
TRBJ1-2,TRBV29-1,SVTPAGANYGYT
TRBJ2-1,TRBV6-5,ASSRGSGYNEQF
TRBJ2-4,TRBV18,ASSPRVSSEAKNIQY
TRBJ1-4,TRBV6-1,ASSEPGKGNEKLF
TRBJ2-1,TRBV9,ASSPRMGGLTYNEQF
TRBJ2-5,TRBV29-1,SVGVAGGPETQY
TRBJ1-5,TRBV5-1,ASSLGREGQPQH